This TCR beta chain was retrieved from a study of cytomegalovirus exposure and HLA in healthy donors. CDR1 and CDR2 from the germline V gene are SQVTM and ANQGSEA. This CDR3 has 11 residues. The V end lost 5 bases, the J end lost 3 bases, and 8 bases lay between the germline ends. The protocol was immunoSEQ multiplex PCR, while the TCRdb copy is restricted to in-frame clones and leaves out a portion. The data show roughly 60,000 clones, around 90% seen once. The chain uses TRBV29-1 and TRBJ2-7; weak D call: TRBD1 (5 bases). This TCR was sampled from a woman under 30 in good health and CMV-seronegative. The source material was PBMCs. In DNA form, the CDR3 reads TGCAGCGTTTGCGACAGCTACGAGCAGTACTTC. This sequence encodes CSVCDSYEQYF.